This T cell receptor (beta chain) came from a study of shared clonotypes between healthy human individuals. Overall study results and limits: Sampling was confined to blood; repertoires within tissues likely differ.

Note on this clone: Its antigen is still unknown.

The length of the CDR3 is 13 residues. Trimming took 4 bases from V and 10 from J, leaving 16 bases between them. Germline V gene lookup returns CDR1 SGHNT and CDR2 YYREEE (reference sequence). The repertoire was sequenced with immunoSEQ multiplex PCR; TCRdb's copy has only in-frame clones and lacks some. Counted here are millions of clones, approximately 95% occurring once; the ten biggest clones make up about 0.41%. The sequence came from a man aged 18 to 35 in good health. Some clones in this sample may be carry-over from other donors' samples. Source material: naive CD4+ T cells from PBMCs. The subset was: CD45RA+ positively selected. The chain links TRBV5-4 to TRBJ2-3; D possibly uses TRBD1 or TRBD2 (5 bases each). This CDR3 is CASSEAGATPQYF. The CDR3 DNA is TGTGCCAGCAGCGAAGCCGGGGCCACCCCGCAGTATTTT. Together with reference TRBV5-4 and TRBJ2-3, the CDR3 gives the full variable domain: ETGVTQSPTHLIKTRGQQVTLRCSSQSGHNTVSWYQQALGQGPQFIFQYYREEENGRGNFPPRFSGLQFPNYSSELNVNALELDDSALYLCASSEAGATPQYFGPGTRLTVL.